This TCR beta chain was retrieved from a study of T cells in localized non-small cell lung cancer. Assay: immunoSEQ multiplex PCR; the TCRdb copy retains only in-frame clones and omits some. The table lists 45,000 or so clones, 90% to 95% of them singletons. Germline CDR1 and CDR2: SGHNT and YYREEE (reference sequence). V trimming: 4 bases; J trimming: 5 bases; junction bases outside the gene matches: 15. This CDR3 comprises 17 residues. V is TRBV5-4 and J is TRBJ2-5; 9 bases map to TRBD2. Material: PBMCs, obtained before any cancer treatment. This TCR was sampled from a woman aged 40 to 75 with stage II lung adenocarcinoma. The CDR3 protein is CASSLPFAGGPWETQYF. DNA of the CDR3: TGTGCCAGCAGCCTTCCTTTTGCGGGGGGGCCATGGGAGACCCAGTACTTC.